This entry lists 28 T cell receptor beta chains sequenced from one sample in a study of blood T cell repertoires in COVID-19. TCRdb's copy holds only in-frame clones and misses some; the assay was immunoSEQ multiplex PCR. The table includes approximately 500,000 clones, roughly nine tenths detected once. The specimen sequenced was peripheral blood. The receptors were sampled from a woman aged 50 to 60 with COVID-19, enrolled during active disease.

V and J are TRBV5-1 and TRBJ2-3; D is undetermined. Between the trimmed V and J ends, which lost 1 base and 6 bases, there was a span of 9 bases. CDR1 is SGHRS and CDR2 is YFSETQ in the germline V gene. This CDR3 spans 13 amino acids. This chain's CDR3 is CASSLNEPDTQYF. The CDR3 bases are TGCGCCAGCAGCTTGAACGAGCCGGATACGCAGTATTTT.

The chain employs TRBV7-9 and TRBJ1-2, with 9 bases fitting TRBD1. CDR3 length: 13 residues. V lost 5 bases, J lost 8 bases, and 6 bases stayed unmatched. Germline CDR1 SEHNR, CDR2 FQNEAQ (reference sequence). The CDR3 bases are TGTGCCAGCAGCCCTCGGACAGGGGAGGGCTACACCTTC. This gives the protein CASSPRTGEGYTF.

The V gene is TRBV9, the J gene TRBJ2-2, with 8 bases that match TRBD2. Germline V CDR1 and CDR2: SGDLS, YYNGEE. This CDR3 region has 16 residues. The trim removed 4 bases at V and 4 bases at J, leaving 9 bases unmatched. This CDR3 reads CASSPGGGRATGELFF. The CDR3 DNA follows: TGTGCCAGCAGCCCGGGAGGGGGGCGCGCCACCGGGGAGCTGTTTTTT.

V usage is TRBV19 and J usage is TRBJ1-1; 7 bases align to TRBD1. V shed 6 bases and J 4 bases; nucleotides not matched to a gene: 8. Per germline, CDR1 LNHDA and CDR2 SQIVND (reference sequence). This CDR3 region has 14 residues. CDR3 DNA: TGTGCCAGTAGCCTCCCGAGACAGGGCACTGAAGCTTTCTTT. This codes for CASSLPRQGTEAFF.

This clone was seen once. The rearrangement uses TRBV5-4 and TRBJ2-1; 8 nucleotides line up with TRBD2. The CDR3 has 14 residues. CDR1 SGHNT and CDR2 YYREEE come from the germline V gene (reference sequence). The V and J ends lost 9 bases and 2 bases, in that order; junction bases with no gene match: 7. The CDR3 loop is CAISQGLAYNEQFF. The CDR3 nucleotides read TGTGCCATTTCTCAGGGACTAGCCTACAATGAGCAGTTCTTC.

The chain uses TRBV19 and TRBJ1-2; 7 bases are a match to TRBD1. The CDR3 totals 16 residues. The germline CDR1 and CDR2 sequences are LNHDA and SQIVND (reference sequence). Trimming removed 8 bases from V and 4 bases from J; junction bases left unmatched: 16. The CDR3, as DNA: TGTGCCAGTGGACTCACCTTTGGACAGGAGGCCTATGGCTACACCTTC. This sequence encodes CASGLTFGQEAYGYTF.

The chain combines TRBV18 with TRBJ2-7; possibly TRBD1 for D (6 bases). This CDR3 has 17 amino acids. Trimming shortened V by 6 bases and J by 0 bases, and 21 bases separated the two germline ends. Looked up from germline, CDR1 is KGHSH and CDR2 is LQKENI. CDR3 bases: TGTGCCAGCTCCCTTGGGCCACCCAGGGGTAACTCCTACGAGCAGTACTTC. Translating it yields CASSLGPPRGNSYEQYF.

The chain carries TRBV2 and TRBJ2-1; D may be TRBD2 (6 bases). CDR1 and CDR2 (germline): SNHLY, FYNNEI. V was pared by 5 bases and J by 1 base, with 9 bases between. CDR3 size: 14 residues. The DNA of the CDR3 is TGTGCCAGCAGTCCGGGACTTTCCTACAATGAGCAGTTCTTC. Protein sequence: CASSPGLSYNEQFF.

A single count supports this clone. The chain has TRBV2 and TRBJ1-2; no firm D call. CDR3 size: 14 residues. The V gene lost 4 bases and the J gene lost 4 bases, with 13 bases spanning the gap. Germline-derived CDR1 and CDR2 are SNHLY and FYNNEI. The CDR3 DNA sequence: TGTGCCAGCAGTGGGGAGGTTTTCCTCTATGGCTACACCTTC. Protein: CASSGEVFLYGYTF.

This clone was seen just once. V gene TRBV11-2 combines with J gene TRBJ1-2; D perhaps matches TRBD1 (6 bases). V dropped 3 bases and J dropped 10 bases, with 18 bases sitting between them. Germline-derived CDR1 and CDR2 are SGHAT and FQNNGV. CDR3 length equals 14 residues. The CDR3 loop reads CASSLPQQGGPYTF. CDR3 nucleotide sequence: TGTGCCAGCAGCTTGCCCCAACAGGGTGGGCCCTACACCTTC.

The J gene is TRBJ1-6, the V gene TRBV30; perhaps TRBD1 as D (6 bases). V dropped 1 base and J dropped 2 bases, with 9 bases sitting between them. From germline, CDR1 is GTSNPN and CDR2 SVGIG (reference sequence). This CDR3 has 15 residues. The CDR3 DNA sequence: TGTGCCTGGAGTGCTGGGACACCCTATAATTCACCCCTCCACTTT. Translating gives CAWSAGTPYNSPLHF.

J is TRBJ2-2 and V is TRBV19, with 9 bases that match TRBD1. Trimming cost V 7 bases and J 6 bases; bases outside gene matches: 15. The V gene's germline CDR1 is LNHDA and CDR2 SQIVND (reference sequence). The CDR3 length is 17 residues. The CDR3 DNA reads TGTGCCAGTATAGATAGCTCCGGGACAGGGATCCCCGGGGAGCTGTTTTTT. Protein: CASIDSSGTGIPGELFF.

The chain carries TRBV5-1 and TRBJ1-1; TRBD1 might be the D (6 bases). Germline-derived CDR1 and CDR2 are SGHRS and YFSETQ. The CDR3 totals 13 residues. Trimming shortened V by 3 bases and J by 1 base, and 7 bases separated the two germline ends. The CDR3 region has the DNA TGCGCCAGCAGCTCGACAGGGAACACTGAAGCTTTCTTT. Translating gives CASSSTGNTEAFF.

The CDR3 nucleotides read TGTGCCAGCAGTATCGCGGGTCAGCAGTTCTTC. It encodes CASSIAGQQFF. The rearrangement joins TRBV6-5 to TRBJ2-1; D is possibly TRBD2 (5 bases). The germline V gene encodes CDR1 MNHEY and CDR2 SVGAGI. V lost 5 bases and J lost 11, with 10 bases in between. The CDR3 runs to 11 residues.

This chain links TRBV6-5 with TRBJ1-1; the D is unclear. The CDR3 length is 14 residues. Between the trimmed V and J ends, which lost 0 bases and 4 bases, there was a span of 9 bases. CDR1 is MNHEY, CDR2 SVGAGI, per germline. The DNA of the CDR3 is TGTGCCAGCAGTTACTCTGGCGGGCGCACTGAAGCTTTCTTT. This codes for CASSYSGGRTEAFF.

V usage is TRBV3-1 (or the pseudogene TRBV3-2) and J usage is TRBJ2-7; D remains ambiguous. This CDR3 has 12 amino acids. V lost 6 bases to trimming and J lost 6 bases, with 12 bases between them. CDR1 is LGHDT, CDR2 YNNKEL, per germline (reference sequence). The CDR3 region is CASSRIPGEQYF. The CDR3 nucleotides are TGTGCCAGCAGTCGAATCCCAGGCGAGCAGTACTTC.

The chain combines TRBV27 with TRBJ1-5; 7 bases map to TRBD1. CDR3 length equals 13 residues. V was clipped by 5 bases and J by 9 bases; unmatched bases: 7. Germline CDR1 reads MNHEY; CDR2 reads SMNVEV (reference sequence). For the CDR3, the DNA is TGTGCCAGCAGTCAGGACAGGAGAAGGCCCCAGCATTTT. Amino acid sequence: CASSQDRRRPQHF.

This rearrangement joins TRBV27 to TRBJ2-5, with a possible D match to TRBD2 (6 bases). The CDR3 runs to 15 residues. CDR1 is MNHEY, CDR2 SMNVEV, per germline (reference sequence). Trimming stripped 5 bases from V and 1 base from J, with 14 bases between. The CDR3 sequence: CASSLHGTRQETQYF. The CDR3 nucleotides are TGTGCCAGCAGTCTGCATGGGACTCGCCAAGAGACCCAGTACTTC.

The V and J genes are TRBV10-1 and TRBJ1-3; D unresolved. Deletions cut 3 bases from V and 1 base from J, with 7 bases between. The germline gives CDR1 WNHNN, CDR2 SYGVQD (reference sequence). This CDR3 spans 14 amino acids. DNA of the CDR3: TGCGCCAGCAGTGACAGTTGGTCTGGAAACACCATATATTTT. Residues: CASSDSWSGNTIYF.

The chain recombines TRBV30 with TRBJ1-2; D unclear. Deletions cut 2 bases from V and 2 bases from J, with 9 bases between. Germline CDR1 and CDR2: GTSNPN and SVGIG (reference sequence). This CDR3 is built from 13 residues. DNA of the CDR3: TGTGCCTGGAGTCTCCCCCTGAACTATGGCTACACCTTC. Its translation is CAWSLPLNYGYTF.

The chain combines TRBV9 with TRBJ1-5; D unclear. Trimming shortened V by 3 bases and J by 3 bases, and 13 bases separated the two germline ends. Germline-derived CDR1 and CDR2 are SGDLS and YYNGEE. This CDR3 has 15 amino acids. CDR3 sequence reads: CASSERAGYNQPQHF. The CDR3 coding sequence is TGTGCCAGCAGCGAGAGGGCAGGCTACAATCAGCCCCAGCATTTT.

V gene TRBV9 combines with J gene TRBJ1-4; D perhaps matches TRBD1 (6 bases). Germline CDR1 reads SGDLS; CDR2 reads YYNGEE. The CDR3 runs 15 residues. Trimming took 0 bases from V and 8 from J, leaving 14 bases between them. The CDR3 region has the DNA TGTGCCAGCAGCGTAGCTTTTGAGACAGGAGAAAAACTGTTTTTT. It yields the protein CASSVAFETGEKLFF.

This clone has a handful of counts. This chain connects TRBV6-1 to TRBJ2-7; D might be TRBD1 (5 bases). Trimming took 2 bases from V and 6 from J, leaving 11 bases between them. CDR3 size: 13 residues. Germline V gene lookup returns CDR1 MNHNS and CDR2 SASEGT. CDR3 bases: TGTGCCAGCAGTGAACAGAAGGGGCGCGAGCAGTACTTC. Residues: CASSEQKGREQYF.

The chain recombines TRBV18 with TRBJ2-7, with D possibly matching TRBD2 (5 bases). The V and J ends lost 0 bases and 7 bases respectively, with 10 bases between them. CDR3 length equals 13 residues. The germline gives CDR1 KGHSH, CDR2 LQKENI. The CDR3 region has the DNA TGTGCCAGCTCACCACCTGTAAGGAGGGAGCAGTACTTC. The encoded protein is CASSPPVRREQYF.

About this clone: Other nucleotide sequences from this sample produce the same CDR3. CDR3 nucleotides: TGTGCCAGTAGTTTCCGAGGCACTGAAGCTTTCTTT. Protein sequence: CASSFRGTEAFF. The chain has TRBV19 and TRBJ1-1; no clear D. The CDR3 contains 12 residues. Trimming shortened V by 5 bases and J by 4 bases, and 8 bases separated the two germline ends. Germline V CDR1 and CDR2: LNHDA, SQIVND (reference sequence).

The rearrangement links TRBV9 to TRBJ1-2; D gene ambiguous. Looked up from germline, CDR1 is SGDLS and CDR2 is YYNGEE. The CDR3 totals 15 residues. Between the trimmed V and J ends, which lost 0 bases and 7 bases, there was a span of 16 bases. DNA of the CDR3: TGTGCCAGCAGCGTAGACATCACGGGGAGGAGTGGCTACACCTTC. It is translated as CASSVDITGRSGYTF. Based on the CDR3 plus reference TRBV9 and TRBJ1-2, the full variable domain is DSGVTQTPKHLITATGQRVTLRCSPRSGDLSVYWYQQSLDQGLQFLIQYYNGEERAKGNILERFSAQQFPDLHSELNLSSLELGDSALYFCASSVDITGRSGYTFGSGTRLTVV.

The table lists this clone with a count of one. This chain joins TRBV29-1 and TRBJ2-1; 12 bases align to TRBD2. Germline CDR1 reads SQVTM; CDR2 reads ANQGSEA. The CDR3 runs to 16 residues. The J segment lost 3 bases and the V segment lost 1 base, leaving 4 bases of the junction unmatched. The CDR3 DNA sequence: TGCAGCGTTGAAGGGACTAGCGGGACTATCTACAATGAGCAGTTCTTC. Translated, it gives CSVEGTSGTIYNEQFF.

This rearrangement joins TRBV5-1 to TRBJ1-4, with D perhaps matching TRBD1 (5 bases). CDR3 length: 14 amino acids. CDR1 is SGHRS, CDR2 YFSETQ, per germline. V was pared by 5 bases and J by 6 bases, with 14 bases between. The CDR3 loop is CASSQTDPYEKLFF. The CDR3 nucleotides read TGCGCCAGCAGTCAGACAGACCCATATGAAAAACTGTTTTTT. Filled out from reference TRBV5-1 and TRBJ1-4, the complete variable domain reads KAGVTQTPRYLIKTRGQQVTLSCSPISGHRSVSWYQQTPGQGLQFLFEYFSETQRNKGNFPGRFSGRQFSNSRSEMNVSTLELGDSALYLCASSQTDPYEKLFFGSGTQLSVL.